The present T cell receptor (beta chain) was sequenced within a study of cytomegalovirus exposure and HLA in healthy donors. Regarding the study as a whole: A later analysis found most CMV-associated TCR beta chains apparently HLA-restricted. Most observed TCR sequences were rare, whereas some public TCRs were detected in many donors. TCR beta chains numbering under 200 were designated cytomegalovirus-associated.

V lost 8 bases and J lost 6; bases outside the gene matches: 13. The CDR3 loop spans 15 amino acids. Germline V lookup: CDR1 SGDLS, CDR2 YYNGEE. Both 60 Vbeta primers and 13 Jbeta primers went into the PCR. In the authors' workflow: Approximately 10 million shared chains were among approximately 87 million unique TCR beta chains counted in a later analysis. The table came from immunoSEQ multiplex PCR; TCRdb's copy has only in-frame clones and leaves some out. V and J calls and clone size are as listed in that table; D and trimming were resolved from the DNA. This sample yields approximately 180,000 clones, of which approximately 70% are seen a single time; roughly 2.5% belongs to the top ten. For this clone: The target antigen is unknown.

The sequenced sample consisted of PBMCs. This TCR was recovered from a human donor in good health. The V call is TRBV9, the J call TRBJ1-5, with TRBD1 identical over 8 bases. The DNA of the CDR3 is TGTGCCAGATGCGTACGGACAGGGTTCGGTCAGCCCCAGCATTTT. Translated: CARCVRTGFGQPQHF.